This T cell receptor beta chain originates from a study of cytomegalovirus exposure and HLA in healthy donors. For this clone: Its antigen is undetermined.

Some clones are missing from TCRdb's copy, which holds only in-frame ones; the method was immunoSEQ multiplex PCR. Here the sample spans roughly 48,000 clones, roughly 88% being singletons. Overall study results and limits: In vitro, three CMV-associated chains proved specific for CMV antigens.

Input material: PBMCs. This TCR was recovered from a woman aged 25 to 39 in good health and CMV-seronegative.

In DNA, the CDR3 is TGTGCCAGCAAGTTGACAGGGTTCACCTACGAGCAGTACTTC. Translation gives CASKLTGFTYEQYF. V and J are TRBV6-1 and TRBJ2-7; 7 nucleotides line up with TRBD1. Germline CDR1 MNHNS, CDR2 SASEGT. The CDR3 spans 14 residues. Germline trimming cut 7 bases from V and 2 bases from J; bases unmatched to any gene: 8.